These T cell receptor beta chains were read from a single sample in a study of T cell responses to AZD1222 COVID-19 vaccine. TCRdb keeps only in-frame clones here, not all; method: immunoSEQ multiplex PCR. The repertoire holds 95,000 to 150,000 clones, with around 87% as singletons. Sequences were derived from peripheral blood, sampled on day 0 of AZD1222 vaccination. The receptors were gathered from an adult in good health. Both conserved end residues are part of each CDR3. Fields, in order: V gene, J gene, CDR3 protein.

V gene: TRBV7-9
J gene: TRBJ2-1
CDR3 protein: CASSLDGSYNEQFF

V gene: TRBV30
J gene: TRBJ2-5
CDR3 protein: CAWDLGRVETQYF

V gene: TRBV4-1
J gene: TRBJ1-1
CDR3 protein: CASSHQTRSTEAFF

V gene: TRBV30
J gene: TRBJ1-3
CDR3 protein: CAWSLGGDSGNTIYF

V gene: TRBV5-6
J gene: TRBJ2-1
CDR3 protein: CASTPGGAEQFF

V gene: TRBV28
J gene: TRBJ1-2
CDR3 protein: CASSLHVVGGGYTF

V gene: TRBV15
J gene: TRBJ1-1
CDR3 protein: CATSRDFGRGNTEAFF

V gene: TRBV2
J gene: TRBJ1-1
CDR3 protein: CASSDTSTGWGTEAFF

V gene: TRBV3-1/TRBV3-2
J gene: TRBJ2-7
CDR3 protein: CASSPPGGYEQYF

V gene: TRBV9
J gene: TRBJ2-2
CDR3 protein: CASSALEGGELFF

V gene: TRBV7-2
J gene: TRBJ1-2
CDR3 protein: CASSPTALNYGYTF

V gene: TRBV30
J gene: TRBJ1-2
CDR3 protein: CAWSEGGTYGYTF

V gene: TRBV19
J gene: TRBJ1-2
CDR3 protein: CASSIEVVGSYGYTF

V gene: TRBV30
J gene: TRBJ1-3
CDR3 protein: CAWSAHDGVYSGNTIYF

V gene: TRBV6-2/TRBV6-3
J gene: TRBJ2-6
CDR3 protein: CASSRGGALSGANVLTF

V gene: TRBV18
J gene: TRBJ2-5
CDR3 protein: CASSPVAGSEETQYF

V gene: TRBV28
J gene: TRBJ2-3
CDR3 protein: CASSFGGSSTDTQYF

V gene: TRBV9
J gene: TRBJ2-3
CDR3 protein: CASSVFRTSGGLDTQYF

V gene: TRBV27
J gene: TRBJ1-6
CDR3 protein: CASSLRLNSPLHF

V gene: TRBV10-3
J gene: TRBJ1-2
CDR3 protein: CAISESRGGGAANYGYTF

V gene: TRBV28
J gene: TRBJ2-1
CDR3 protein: CASSSERELNYNEQFF

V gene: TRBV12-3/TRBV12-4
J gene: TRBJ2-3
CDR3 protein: CASSFGGRDTQYF

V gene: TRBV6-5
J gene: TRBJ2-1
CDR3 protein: CASTSTTASYNEQFF

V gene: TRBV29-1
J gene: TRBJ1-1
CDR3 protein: CSATDLNTEAFF

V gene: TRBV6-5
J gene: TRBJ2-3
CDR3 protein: CAAGGALTDTQYF

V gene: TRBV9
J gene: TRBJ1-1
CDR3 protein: CASSAQRSTEAFF

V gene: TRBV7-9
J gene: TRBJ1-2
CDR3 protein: CASSAGAEGGYGYTF

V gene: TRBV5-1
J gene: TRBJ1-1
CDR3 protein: CASSLGRTTNTEAFF

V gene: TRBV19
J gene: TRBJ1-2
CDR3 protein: CASSNSADRGRGGYTF